A single sample is the source of the 9 T cell receptor beta chains below, sequenced in a study of cytomegalovirus exposure and HLA in healthy donors. Assay: immunoSEQ multiplex PCR; the TCRdb copy retains only in-frame clones and omits some. The sample records under 200,000 clones, 91% being singletons. Sequencing used PBMCs. The receptors here all came from a woman in her late teens or twenties in good health and CMV-seropositive.

The J gene is TRBJ2-3, the V gene TRBV15, with a possible D match to TRBD2 (5 bases). The CDR3 covers 16 residues. CDR1 is LNHNV and CDR2 is YYDKDF in the germline V gene (reference sequence). Trimming stripped 3 bases from V and 2 bases from J, with 15 bases between. Here the CDR3 DNA reads TGTGCCACCAGCAGTCCTAAGGACTTTTTCACAGATACGCAGTATTTT. Amino acid sequence: CATSSPKDFFTDTQYF.

J is TRBJ2-1 and V is TRBV5-4, with 9 bases matching TRBD1. The V segment lost 0 bases and the J segment 3 bases; nucleotides outside the gene matches: 7. The CDR3 loop spans 17 amino acids. From germline, CDR1 is SGHNT and CDR2 YYREEE (reference sequence). CDR3 DNA sequence: TGTGCCAGCAGCTTGGGCTTGGGACAGGGAGGCTACAATGAGCAGTTCTTC. It translates to CASSLGLGQGGYNEQFF.

The V gene is TRBV9, the J gene TRBJ2-3; 7 nucleotides align to TRBD2. Germline CDR1 reads SGDLS; CDR2 reads YYNGEE. Germline trimming cut 0 bases from V and 6 bases from J; bases unmatched to any gene: 4. The CDR3 has 14 amino acids. The CDR3 is CASSVDGRYDTQYF. CDR3 nucleotides: TGTGCCAGCAGCGTAGACGGGAGGTATGATACGCAGTATTTT.

This clone was seen a single time. The chain's CDR3 is CASRRRQGDTEAFF. In DNA, the CDR3 is TGTGCCAGCAGACGACGACAGGGAGACACTGAAGCTTTCTTT. This chain connects TRBV25-1 to TRBJ1-1, with 7 bases that match TRBD1. The CDR3 is 14 amino acids. Looked up from germline, CDR1 is MGHDK and CDR2 is SYGVNS. V gave up 6 bases and J gave up 3 bases; unmatched junction bases: 7.

The chain has TRBV5-4 and TRBJ2-4; 7 bases are shared with TRBD2. CDR3 size: 15 residues. Germline assignment: CDR1 SGHNT and CDR2 YYREEE (reference sequence). V shed 4 bases and J 8 bases; nucleotides not matched to a gene: 12. In DNA, the CDR3 is TGTGCCAGCAGCCCGGGAGGCTCAGAGGCGGACATTCAGTACTTC. Translating it yields CASSPGGSEADIQYF.

The V call is TRBV2, the J call TRBJ2-7, with TRBD2 matching 15 bases. V was clipped by 7 bases and J by 4 bases; unmatched bases: 8. The CDR3 sequence is 16 residues long. The germline gives CDR1 SNHLY, CDR2 FYNNEI. This chain's CDR3 is CASKGLAGGGAYEQYF. In DNA, the CDR3 is TGTGCCAGCAAGGGACTAGCGGGAGGAGGGGCATACGAGCAGTACTTC. Complete variable domain (other parts from reference TRBV2 and TRBJ2-7): EPEVTQTPSHQVTQMGQEVILRCVPISNHLYFYWYRQILGQKVEFLVSFYNNEISEKSEIFDDQFSVERPDGSNFTLKIRSTKLEDSAMYFCASKGLAGGGAYEQYFGPGTRLTVT.

This clone was seen only once. This sequence joins TRBV7-9 and TRBJ1-1; the D gene is possibly TRBD1 (5 bases). Germline lookup yields CDR1 SEHNR and CDR2 FQNEAQ (reference sequence). Trimming removed 0 bases from V and 2 bases from J, with 10 bases in between. The length of the CDR3 is 15 residues. The CDR3 DNA sequence: TGTGCCAGCAGCTTAGCCCCGACAGTTAACACTGAAGCTTTCTTT. It is translated as CASSLAPTVNTEAFF.

V is TRBV6-6 and J is TRBJ2-7; 11 bases are shared with TRBD2. V shed 7 bases and J 4 bases; nucleotides not matched to a gene: 6. This CDR3 has 14 residues. Germline V gene sequence: CDR1 MNHNY, CDR2 SVGAGI (reference sequence). The CDR3 loop reads CASTSSGRKYEQYF. In DNA, the CDR3 is TGTGCCAGCACTTCTAGCGGGAGGAAGTACGAGCAGTACTTC.

This clone has only a few counts. The chain joins TRBV20-1 to TRBJ2-7; the D gene is possibly TRBD2 (6 bases). V lost 5 bases, J lost 3 bases, and 8 bases lay in between. CDR3 length equals 11 residues. CDR1 is DFQATT, CDR2 SNEGSKA, per germline (reference sequence). The CDR3 protein is CSARRDYEQYF. The CDR3 DNA sequence: TGCAGTGCTCGGCGGGACTACGAGCAGTACTTC.